This T cell receptor (beta chain) is from a study of memory CD4+ T cells and cytomegalovirus serostatus. The sort gate was single viable CD3+CD4+CD8-CD45RO+ cells for memory CD4+ T cells. Donors' CMV status reflects serum IgG against pp150, pp28, p38, p52. TCRdb's copy holds only in-frame clones and misses some; the assay was immunoSEQ multiplex PCR. The sample consists of about 41,000 clones, around 79% of them appearing once. Details on this clone: The junction shows a germline mismatch at one end, possibly a read error.

The CDR3 consists of 14 residues. Germline CDR1 is LNHDA and CDR2 is SQIVND (reference sequence). The sample comprised memory CD4+ T cells from blood. The origin of this receptor is an adult in good health and CMV-seronegative. The rearrangement links TRBV19 to TRBJ1-1; unclear D gene. The CDR3 nucleotides are TGTGCCAGTAGTATAGATCTGTGGAGCCCCCATCGGTTATTT. The encoded protein is CASSIDLWSPHRLF.